The TCR beta chain described here comes from a study of OX40 agonist ivuxolimab in advanced cancers. Looking at the study overall: Three individuals attained partial responses, comprising one hepatocellular carcinoma case and two cutaneous melanoma cases.

This table comes from immunoSEQ multiplex PCR, and its TCRdb copy is limited to in-frame clones, with some not included. In the table there are approximately 39,000 clones, around 85% of which are singletons. The V gene's germline CDR1 is LNHNV and CDR2 YYDKDF (reference sequence). This CDR3 has 15 amino acids. V was shortened by 5 bases and J by 4 bases, with 14 bases between the two germline ends. Samples of blood were obtained at baseline, on cycle 4 day 1, and on cycle 7 day 1. The clonotype was recovered from an adult with an advanced solid tumor such as melanoma, head and neck, liver or kidney cancer. The V call is TRBV15, the J call TRBJ1-4; D gene uncertain. This specimen was CD4+ or CD8+ T cells sorted from blood, taken in a trial of the OX40 agonist ivuxolimab. The CDR3 DNA reads as TGTGCCACCAGCGACCCTCGGGCCAGTAATGAAAAACTGTTTTTT. It yields the protein CATSDPRASNEKLFF.